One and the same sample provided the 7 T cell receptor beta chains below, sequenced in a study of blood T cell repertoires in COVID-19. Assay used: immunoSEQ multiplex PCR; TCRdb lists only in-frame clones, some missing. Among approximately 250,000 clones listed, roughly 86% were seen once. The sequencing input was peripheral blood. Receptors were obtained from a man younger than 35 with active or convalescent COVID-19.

This CDR3 is CASSISGSQETQYF. CDR3 DNA: TGTGCCAGCAGTATTAGCGGGTCTCAAGAGACCCAGTACTTC. V and J are TRBV28 and TRBJ2-5, with 7 nucleotides matching TRBD2. Germline-derived CDR1 and CDR2 are MDHEN and SYDVKM. The trim removed 5 bases at V and 2 bases at J, leaving 5 bases unmatched. The CDR3 totals 14 residues.

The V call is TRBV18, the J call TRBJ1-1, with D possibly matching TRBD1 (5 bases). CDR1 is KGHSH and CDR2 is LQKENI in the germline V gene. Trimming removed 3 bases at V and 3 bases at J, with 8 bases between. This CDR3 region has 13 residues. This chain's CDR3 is CASSPTTDTEAFF. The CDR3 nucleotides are TGTGCCAGCTCACCGACGACAGACACTGAAGCTTTCTTT.

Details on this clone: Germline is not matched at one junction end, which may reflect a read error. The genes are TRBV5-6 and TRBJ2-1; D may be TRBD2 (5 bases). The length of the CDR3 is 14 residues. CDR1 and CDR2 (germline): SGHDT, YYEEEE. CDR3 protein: CASSLGGLEEKQFF. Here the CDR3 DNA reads TGTGCCAGCAGTTTGGGTGGACTCGAGGAGAAGCAGTTCTTC.

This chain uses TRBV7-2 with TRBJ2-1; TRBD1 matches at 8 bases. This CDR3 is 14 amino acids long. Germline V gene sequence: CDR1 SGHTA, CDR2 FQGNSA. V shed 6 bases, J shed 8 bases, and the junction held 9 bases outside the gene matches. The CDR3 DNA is TGTGCCAGCAGTTCCACAGGGGGGAGCGATGAGCAGTTCTTC. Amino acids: CASSSTGGSDEQFF.

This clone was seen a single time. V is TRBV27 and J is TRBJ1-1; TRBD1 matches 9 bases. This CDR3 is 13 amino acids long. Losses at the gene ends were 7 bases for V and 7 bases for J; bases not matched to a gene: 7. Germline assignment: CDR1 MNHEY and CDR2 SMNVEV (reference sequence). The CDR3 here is CASTPGQGLEAFF. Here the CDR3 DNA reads TGTGCCAGCACCCCGGGACAGGGTCTTGAAGCTTTCTTT.

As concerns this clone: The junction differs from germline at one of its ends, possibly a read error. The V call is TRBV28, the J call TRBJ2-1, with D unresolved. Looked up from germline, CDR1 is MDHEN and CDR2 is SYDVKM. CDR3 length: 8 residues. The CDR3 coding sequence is TGTGCCAGCAGCGATAGAATCTTC. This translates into CASSDRIF. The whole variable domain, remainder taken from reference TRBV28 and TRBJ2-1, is DVKVTQSSRYLVKRTGEKVFLECVQDMDHENMFWYRQDPGLGLRLIYFSYDVKMKEKGDIPEGYSVSREKKERFSLILESASTNQTSMYLCASSDRIFGPGTRLTVL.

The CDR3, as DNA: TGTGCCAGCAGGCGCCGGGACAGGATTCTTAAAGCTTTCTTT. Its translation: CASRRRDRILKAFF. J is TRBJ1-1 and V is TRBV6-5, with 8 bases identical to TRBD1. J was trimmed by 9 bases and V by 6 bases; bases with no gene match: 12. The CDR3 runs to 14 residues. Germline V lookup: CDR1 MNHEY, CDR2 SVGAGI.